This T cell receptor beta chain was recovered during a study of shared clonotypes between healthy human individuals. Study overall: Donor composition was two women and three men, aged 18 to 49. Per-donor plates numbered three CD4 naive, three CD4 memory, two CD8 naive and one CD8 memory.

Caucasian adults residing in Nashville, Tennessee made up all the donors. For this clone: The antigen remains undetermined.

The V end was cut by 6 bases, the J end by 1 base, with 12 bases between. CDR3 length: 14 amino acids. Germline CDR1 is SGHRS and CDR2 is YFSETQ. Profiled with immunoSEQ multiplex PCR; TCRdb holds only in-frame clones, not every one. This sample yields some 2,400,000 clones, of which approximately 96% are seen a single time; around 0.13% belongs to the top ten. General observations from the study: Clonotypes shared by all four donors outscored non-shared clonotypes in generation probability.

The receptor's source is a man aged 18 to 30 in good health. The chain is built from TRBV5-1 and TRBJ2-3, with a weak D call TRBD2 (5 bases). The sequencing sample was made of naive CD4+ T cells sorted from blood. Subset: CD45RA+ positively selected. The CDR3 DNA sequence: TGCGCCAGCACCACTAGAACAGGCACAGATACGCAGTATTTT. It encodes CASTTRTGTDTQYF.